This T cell receptor (beta chain) was recorded in a study of T cell repertoires in cytomegalovirus infection. In the study overall: CMV epitopes that were recently identified and HLA-C-restricted were used alongside well-studied HLA-B-restricted ones.

This clonotype has more than one count but fewer than ten. Its target is not known. Study results and limitations: The ex vivo response was dominated by HLA-C-restricted CMV-specific TCR beta clonotypes. Summed frequency of shared TCR beta families picked out CMV carriers who also had the relevant HLA.

Each CDR3 protein gets one entry after TCRdb re-called the reads with MiXCR. This sample carries approximately 600,000 distinct CDR3 sequences, 40% of them seen once, and the ten largest clones take 48%. The sample consisted of cultured PBMCs, taken from culture after CMV antigen stimulation. The TCR sequence derives from a human donor in good health (CMV status not recorded). Some clones in this sample may be carry-over from other donors' samples.

Here the CDR3 reads CSAGHSGGALEEQFF. CDR3 bases: TGCAGTGCTGGGCATAGCGGGGGGGCCTTAGAGGAGCAGTTCTTC. This chain links TRBV20-1 with TRBJ2-1; 11 bases match TRBD2. J lost 10 bases, V lost 5 bases, and 13 bases had no gene match. The CDR3 is made up of 15 amino acids. Germline CDR1 and CDR2: DFQATT and SNEGSKA (reference sequence).